This TCR beta chain stems from a study of T cells in women clearing cervical HPV infection (dated by TCRdb to the late 2010s). For the study in its entirety: Cases were about 25 women with histologically confirmed HPV16-related CIN3 or worse, including a couple of invasive cancers. The controls were fewer than 30 women whose single incident HPV16 infection cleared within 12 months with no development of precancer or cancer. Among cases, blood sampling came a median of roughly 150 days after lesion detection, with an interquartile range of about 80 to 230 days. Blood from cases was collected at the visit where the lesion was first found, while blood from controls was collected once the infection could no longer be detected. Five blinded duplicates per group were added as quality controls, so that 60 or so samples were obtained: around 50 participants and some 10 replicates. The parent cohort enrolled 9,500 to 12,000 women aged 18 or older in Guanacaste, Costa Rica, in about 1993 to 1994 and followed the women for roughly seven years. Cases and controls were matched on age within five years and on year of sample collection. The exploratory proof-of-principle case-control study was nested within the Guanacaste HPV Natural History Study in Costa Rica and compared TCR repertoires across cervical HPV16 outcomes. Since HLA typing was available for only a few women, HLA type could not be ruled out as a confounder. A median age of nearly 35 years was observed in cases versus 37 to 40 in controls, and no significant differences in baseline characteristics were found. Results and caveats for the whole study, not just this receptor: TCR repertoire richness was significantly higher in CIN3+ cases than in controls across sequencing depths, while evenness did not differ. Cases had lower TRBV6-7 relative abundance than controls (approximately 0.1% versus 0.16%; Bonferroni P = 0.0008). Whether associations preceded infection or resulted from infection could not be shown with the cross-sectional design, and effector/memory subsets and HPV-specific T cells were not isolated. Cases were distinguished from controls with an estimated AUC of roughly 0.82 by random forest classifiers combining richness and V gene abundances. T-cell numbers per sample were unknown, so richness differences could reflect varying T-cell content rather than repertoire biology.

About this clone itself: The antigen this receptor binds is unknown. The read gets to within 3 residues of the CDR3 end, and the germline J gene fills in the rest.

The immunoSEQ assay used multiplex PCR to amplify TCR beta CDR3 regions from an average of about 1,200 ng of genomic DNA per sample. Primer bias was corrected in the assay by using a complete synthetic TCR repertoire to establish an amplification baseline. The amplicons were sequenced using the Illumina platform. As for how the authors treated the data: Sequences were error-corrected by clustering with frequency ratios and a modified nearest-neighbor algorithm, then analyzed in the immunoSEQ Analyzer with IMGT gene definitions. At each rarefaction depth, TCR richness and evenness were averaged over 20 rarefaction repeats, and samples with fewer sequences than the depth were excluded. Wilcoxon rank sum tests with FDR correction were used to compare relative abundances of V, D and J genes between the groups. Blinded duplicates gave an intraclass correlation of about 96% for TCR richness and an average of about 74% across 70 or so gene segments. Sourced from immuneACCESS, this table was stored by TCRdb with only in-frame sequences that have V and J called. A share of the clones is absent; for the studies checked, an unresolved V gene accounts for under half, and the remainder has no known explanation. V, J and clone size derive from that table, while D and trimming were established from the DNA sequence. This sample's clone table shows 27,000 or so clones. The ten top clones hold approximately 10% of the sample.

V loses 2 bases, J loses 5 bases, and the germline ends lie 6 bases apart. Inclusive of the bounding cysteine and phenylalanine, the CDR3 is 13 residues long. Shown are 30 bases from within the CDR3, in frame from base 1. Every participant had a single incident cervical HPV16 infection, and prevalent HPV16 infections were excluded. Cervical HPV DNA was detected with MY09/MY11 PCR, and genotyping was done by dot-blot hybridization. Roughly 15 mL of heparinized blood was centrifuged, after which the buffy coat was aliquoted, frozen at -30 degrees C, and then stored at -80 degrees C. QIAGEN kits were used to extract genomic DNA from buffy coat specimens.

Sequenced: blood buffy coat. This receptor was taken from a woman between 18 and 75 years old with a cervical HPV16 infection that either progressed to CIN3+ or cleared (not recorded which). The receptor chain draws on TRBV12-3 or TRBV12-4 and TRBJ1-4, and the D gene may be TRBD1, 6 bases matching. The CDR3 corresponds to CASSLRGNEKLFF. The sequenced part of the CDR3 DNA is TGTGCCAGCAGTTTAAGGGGGAATGAAAAA.